These 27 T cell receptor beta chains came from one sample sequenced in a study of vaccination and CD4 T cells after COVID-19 (dated by TCRdb to 2021 to 2024). The label giving this sample's time point can be read as: late sampling 161 to 241 days after vaccination in three convalescent patients. The library came from PCR. For sequencing, an Illumina iSeq 100 was employed. TCRdb applied fastp at Q25 and MiXCR to the public reads, then kept only in-frame beta chains. Each CDR3 protein appears once, grouped with its most common genes and DNA. The sample table shows some 29,000 distinct CDR3 sequences, and roughly 50% are seen once. The top ten constitute 5.8% of the sample. The sample here was CD4+ T cells from blood, taken about 7 months after SARS-CoV-2 vaccination. Receptors were obtained from a human donor who had recovered from COVID-19.

This clonotype was found once. The chain joins TRBV6-5 to TRBJ1-6; TRBD1 matches 8 bases. The CDR3 sequence is 17 residues long. Losses at the gene ends were 0 bases for V and 2 bases for J; bases not matched to a gene: 3. Germline CDR1 and CDR2: MNHEY and SVGAGI. The CDR3 nucleotides read TGTGCCAGCAGTTACTCGGACAGGGCCGCCTATAATTCACCCCTCCACTTT. Translation gives CASSYSDRAAYNSPLHF.

The chain combines TRBV20-1 with TRBJ2-5; a possible D gene is TRBD2 (5 bases). Germline V lookup: CDR1 DFQATT, CDR2 SNEGSKA (reference sequence). The V end was cut by 4 bases, the J end by 1 base, with 10 bases between. This CDR3 is 13 amino acids long. For the CDR3, the DNA is TGCAGTGCTACCAGCGGCCTCCAAGAGACCCAGTACTTC. Translation: CSATSGLQETQYF.

The chain couples TRBV19 to TRBJ2-7; 7 bases map to TRBD2. V was pared by 0 bases and J by 3 bases, with 5 bases of the junction left unmatched. This CDR3 is 15 amino acids long. Germline CDR1 reads LNHDA; CDR2 reads SQIVND (reference sequence). DNA of the CDR3: TGTGCCAGTAGTATAGAGGGGACTACCTTCTACGAGCAGTACTTC. It codes for CASSIEGTTFYEQYF.

The chain links TRBV27 to TRBJ2-2, with D perhaps matching TRBD1 (6 bases). The CDR3 loop spans 14 amino acids. CDR1 MNHEY and CDR2 SMNVEV come from the germline V gene (reference sequence). V was shortened by 6 bases and J by 1 base, with 9 bases between the two germline ends. Written as DNA, the CDR3 is TGTGCCAGCAGAATGACAGGGAACACCGGGGAGCTGTTTTTT. It yields the protein CASRMTGNTGELFF.

The chain combines TRBV6-5 with TRBJ2-5; D is uncertain. This CDR3 has 16 amino acids. Between the trimmed V and J ends, which lost 0 bases and 5 bases, there was a span of 16 bases. CDR1 and CDR2 from the germline V gene are MNHEY and SVGAGI. Written as DNA, the CDR3 is TGTGCCAGCAGTTACTCGAAGTTCCAGCTCCGGGAGACCCAGTACTTC. It translates to CASSYSKFQLRETQYF.

V usage is TRBV2 and J usage is TRBJ1-1; the D gene is possibly TRBD1 (6 bases). The length of the CDR3 is 12 residues. Germline CDR1 and CDR2: SNHLY and FYNNEI. V shed 4 bases and J shed 7 bases, with 10 bases lying between them. CDR3 DNA: TGTGCCAGCAGTGGGGGGGGCCATGAAGCTTTCTTT. It translates to CASSGGGHEAFF.

This chain uses TRBV19 with TRBJ2-2; 11 bases fit TRBD2. Germline V gene lookup returns CDR1 LNHDA and CDR2 SQIVND (reference sequence). The junction had 8 bases not matched to a gene; V was cut back by 6 bases and J by 8 bases. This CDR3 comprises 15 residues. The CDR3 is CASRARLAGIGELFF. For the CDR3, the DNA is TGTGCCAGTAGGGCCCGACTAGCGGGAATTGGGGAGCTGTTTTTT. The whole variable domain, remainder taken from reference TRBV19 and TRBJ2-2, is DGGITQSPKYLFRKEGQNVTLSCEQNLNHDAMYWYRQDPGQGLRLIYYSQIVNDFQKGDIAEGYSVSREKKESFPLTVTSAQKNPTAFYLCASRARLAGIGELFFGEGSRLTVL.

The CDR3 is CATSRVVTPYNEQFF. For the CDR3, the DNA is TGTGCCACCAGCAGAGTGGTCACCCCGTACAATGAGCAGTTCTTC. V usage is TRBV15 and J usage is TRBJ2-1; the D is unclear. V was shortened by 1 base and J by 4 bases, with 11 bases between the two germline ends. CDR3 length: 15 residues. Germline-derived CDR1 and CDR2 are LNHNV and YYDKDF (reference sequence).

This clonotype was found a few times. The CDR3 DNA is TGTGCCACCAGCAAAACAGGGACTCGGGAGCAGTACTTC. Protein product: CATSKTGTREQYF. The chain employs TRBV15 and TRBJ2-7; the D call may be TRBD1 or TRBD2 (6 bases each). Germline CDR1 LNHNV, CDR2 YYDKDF (reference sequence). The CDR3 has 13 amino acids. Trimming took off 4 bases at V and 7 bases at J, with 14 bases between the two ends.

The V and J genes are TRBV27 and TRBJ2-7; D gene uncertain. Germline V gives CDR1 MNHEY, CDR2 SMNVEV (reference sequence). The CDR3 is 14 residues long. Trimming shortened V by 6 bases and J by 1 base, and 13 bases separated the two germline ends. CDR3 in amino acids: CASRLWVGSYEQYF. The CDR3 region has the DNA TGTGCCAGCAGGTTGTGGGTCGGGTCCTACGAGCAGTACTTC.

V gene TRBV24-1 combines with J gene TRBJ2-4; the D is unclear. Trimming took 4 bases from V and 2 from J, leaving 5 bases between them. CDR1 and CDR2 from the germline V gene are KGHDR and SFDVKD. The CDR3 covers 13 residues. In DNA, the CDR3 is TGTGCCACCAGTGAAGCTACCAAAAACATTCAGTACTTC. Translated, it gives CATSEATKNIQYF.

CDR3 residues: CASSVYGDTQYF. CDR3 bases: TGTGCCAGCAGTGTGTACGGGGATACGCAGTATTTT. V gene TRBV28 combines with J gene TRBJ2-3; unclear D gene. In germline, CDR1 is MDHEN, CDR2 SYDVKM. V lost 5 bases, J lost 6 bases, and 9 bases lay in between. This CDR3 has 12 residues.

This sequence joins TRBV7-3 and TRBJ1-2; D is possibly TRBD1 (6 bases). The CDR3 runs 14 residues. CDR1 and CDR2 from the germline V gene are SGHTA and FQGTGA. Trimming removed 5 bases at V and 8 bases at J, with 18 bases between. CDR3: CASSEYTGTKGYTF. The CDR3 DNA sequence: TGTGCCAGCAGCGAATACACCGGGACAAAGGGCTACACCTTC.

V is TRBV6-1 and J is TRBJ2-5, with TRBD1 as a possible D gene (6 bases). V was shortened by 4 bases and J by 3 bases, with 9 bases between the two germline ends. The CDR3 consists of 13 residues. The germline CDR1 and CDR2 sequences are MNHNS and SASEGT. CDR3: CASSGTVKETQYF. In DNA form, the CDR3 reads TGTGCCAGCAGTGGGACAGTCAAAGAGACCCAGTACTTC.

This clonotype was picked up a small number of times. The J gene is TRBJ2-7, the V gene TRBV7-9; TRBD1 or TRBD2 may be the D gene (5 bases each). Germline V lookup: CDR1 SEHNR, CDR2 FQNEAQ (reference sequence). V was trimmed by 4 bases and J by 2 bases, leaving 30 bases between them. This CDR3 is built from 20 residues. This CDR3 is CASSSRPDSLGTSGTYEQYF. CDR3 sequence (DNA): TGTGCCAGCAGCTCACGTCCGGATAGCCTAGGGACCAGCGGAACCTACGAGCAGTACTTC.

J is TRBJ2-4 and V is TRBV7-9; 8 positions match TRBD1. Germline CDR1 is SEHNR and CDR2 is FQNEAQ (reference sequence). This CDR3 is 16 amino acids long. V shed 5 bases and J 0 bases; nucleotides not matched to a gene: 6. The CDR3 nucleotides are TGTGCCAGCAGCCTCGTACAGGGGGTAGCCAAAAACATTCAGTACTTC. Protein product: CASSLVQGVAKNIQYF.

A single count supports this clonotype. The chain couples TRBV27 to TRBJ2-7, with 14 positions matching TRBD2. V gave up 7 bases and J gave up 4 bases; unmatched junction bases: 3. The CDR3 consists of 14 residues. From germline, CDR1 is MNHEY and CDR2 SMNVEV (reference sequence). The CDR3 spells CASTRLAGGYEQYF. The DNA for the CDR3 is TGTGCCAGCACAAGACTAGCGGGAGGGTACGAGCAGTACTTC.

The CDR3 DNA sequence: TGTGCCAGCAGCCCTACAGGGGGCTGGAAGAGGAACACTGAAGCTTTCTTT. This gives the protein CASSPTGGWKRNTEAFF. The chain has TRBV28 and TRBJ1-1, with 9 nucleotides matching TRBD1. After removal of 6 bases from V and 1 base from J, the junction contained 12 bases not matched to a gene. The CDR3 sequence is 17 residues long. Germline loops: CDR1 MDHEN, CDR2 SYDVKM.

Worth noting for this clonotype: A read error is likely, as this CDR3 ends without the conserved phenylalanine or tryptophan. The chain joins TRBV15 to TRBJ2-7; 8 bases align to TRBD1. The V segment lost 5 bases and the J segment 4 bases; nucleotides outside the gene matches: 7. Germline values: CDR1 LNHNV, CDR2 YYDKDF (reference sequence). This CDR3 has 14 amino acids. The CDR3 sequence: CATSLDRGPYEQYY. Here the CDR3 DNA reads TGTGCCACCAGCTTAGACAGGGGACCGTACGAGCAGTACTAC.

V and J are TRBV2 and TRBJ1-2; D is undetermined. CDR3 length: 12 residues. Per the germline V gene, CDR1 is SNHLY and CDR2 is FYNNEI. Trimming took off 3 bases at V and 3 bases at J, with 5 bases between the two ends. CDR3 sequence (DNA): TGTGCCAGCAGTGAGACTCACTATGGCTACACCTTC. It is translated as CASSETHYGYTF.

The V gene is TRBV28, the J gene TRBJ2-3; TRBD2 matches 14 bases. Germline V gene lookup returns CDR1 MDHEN and CDR2 SYDVKM. V shed 5 bases and J 14 bases; nucleotides not matched to a gene: 12. The CDR3 loop spans 15 amino acids. The CDR3 DNA sequence: TGTGCCAGCAGTCCGGGACTAGCGGGAGACGGTTTACTGTATTTT. Residues: CASSPGLAGDGLLYF.

J is TRBJ1-6 and V is TRBV7-8; TRBD1 aligns across 7 bases. Germline CDR1 and CDR2: SGHVS and FQNEAQ. There are 17 residues in the CDR3. V shed 3 bases and J 9 bases; nucleotides not matched to a gene: 14. The CDR3 protein is CASSFGRGDSGLSPLHF. The CDR3 nucleotides are TGTGCCAGCAGCTTCGGGCGCGGGGACAGTGGCCTTTCACCCCTCCACTTT.

This clonotype came up a few times. The chain joins TRBV20-1 to TRBJ1-2; D is perhaps TRBD1 (5 bases). Germline V lookup: CDR1 DFQATT, CDR2 SNEGSKA (reference sequence). V lost 1 base and J 6 bases, leaving 27 bases between the germline ends. The CDR3 totals 18 residues. DNA of the CDR3: TGCAGTGCTAGAGGGGGCGGAAATCAGCAGAAACCTAAAAATGGCTACACCTTC. It encodes CSARGGGNQQKPKNGYTF.

The J gene is TRBJ2-7, the V gene TRBV7-2; D may match TRBD1 or TRBD2 (5 bases each). This CDR3 region has 19 residues. V shed 0 bases and J shed 4 bases, with 25 bases lying between them. From germline, CDR1 is SGHTA and CDR2 FQGNSA. Here the CDR3 reads CASSLAGAPRRMGRYEQYF. For the CDR3, the DNA is TGTGCCAGCAGCTTAGCCGGGGCGCCCCGTAGGATGGGGAGATACGAGCAGTACTTC. The variable domain in full, completed from reference TRBV7-2 and TRBJ2-7, reads GAGVSQSPSNKVTEKGKDVELRCDPISGHTALYWYRQSLGQGLEFLIYFQGNSAPDKSGLPSDRFSAERTGGSVSTLTIQRTQQEDSAVYLCASSLAGAPRRMGRYEQYFGPGTRLTVT.

The chain uses TRBV6-1 and TRBJ2-7; no reliable D call. This CDR3 has 13 residues. V shed 4 bases and J shed 0 bases, with 7 bases lying between them. Per germline, CDR1 MNHNS and CDR2 SASEGT. DNA of the CDR3: TGTGCCAGCAGTGGAGCGCTCTCCTACGAGCAGTACTTC. Its protein is CASSGALSYEQYF.

This clonotype was found a few times. The chain joins TRBV20-1 to TRBJ2-5, with a possible D match to TRBD2 (5 bases). The CDR3 contains 17 residues. Trimming stripped 1 base from V and 4 bases from J, with 22 bases between. Germline V gene sequence: CDR1 DFQATT, CDR2 SNEGSKA (reference sequence). In DNA, the CDR3 is TGCAGTGCTAGAGGATTCGGTAGCGAAGGTGTGGGAGAGACCCAGTACTTC. This codes for CSARGFGSEGVGETQYF.

The chain carries TRBV4-1 and TRBJ1-5; D unclear. Between the trimmed V and J ends, which lost 1 base and 3 bases, there was a span of 10 bases. The CDR3 consists of 15 residues. Germline CDR1 and CDR2: MGHRA and YSYEKL. This CDR3 reads CASSQGSGDNQPQHF. CDR3 nucleotide sequence: TGCGCCAGCAGCCAAGGGTCCGGAGACAATCAGCCCCAGCATTTT.